Shown below are 6 T cell receptor beta chains from a single sample sequenced in a study of regulatory dendritic cells for organ transplantation. CFSE-labeled sorted T cells met regulatory or mature dendritic cells for four to five days. Using immunoSEQ multiplex PCR, the repertoire was profiled, and TCRdb retains in-frame clones only, with some absent. The top ten hold less than 0.6% of the sample, which has about 10,000 clones, about three fifths seen once. For these TCRs, the target antigens are not known. Sequencing input: naive CD4+ T cells from blood cultured with dendritic cells. Regarding subset: CD45RA+ naive T cells. The receptors shown here come from a human donor in good health.

This clone was seen more than once but under ten times. The rearrangement joins TRBV6-5 to TRBJ1-6, with no clear D. V was trimmed by 0 bases and J by 5 bases, leaving 8 bases between them. Germline assignment: CDR1 MNHEY and CDR2 SVGAGI. CDR3 length equals 15 residues. CDR3 DNA: TGTGCCAGCAGTTACTCTCGCGGTAATAATTCACCCCTCCACTTT. This translates into CASSYSRGNNSPLHF.

The J gene is TRBJ2-2, the V gene TRBV19; tentatively, D is TRBD1 (5 bases). Between the trimmed V and J ends, which lost 3 bases and 1 base, there was a span of 6 bases. The germline gives CDR1 LNHDA, CDR2 SQIVND (reference sequence). CDR3 size: 14 residues. The CDR3 DNA reads as TGTGCCAGTAGTATCGGACAGAACACCGGGGAGCTGTTTTTT. Its translation is CASSIGQNTGELFF.

V gene TRBV7-2 combines with J gene TRBJ2-3, with a possible D match to TRBD2 (6 bases). CDR3 length: 18 residues. Germline V gives CDR1 SGHTA, CDR2 FQGNSA. Between the trimmed V and J ends, which lost 1 base and 1 base, there was a span of 18 bases. CDR3 DNA sequence: TGTGCCAGCAGCTTAGGTGGAGGGCAAACGTTGGGCACAGATACGCAGTATTTT. Amino acids: CASSLGGGQTLGTDTQYF.

V and J are TRBV7-9 and TRBJ2-7, with a tentative D call TRBD1 (5 bases). This CDR3 region has 14 residues. Trimming cost V 6 bases and J 3 bases, with 15 bases left between them. CDR1 is SEHNR, CDR2 FQNEAQ, per germline (reference sequence). The CDR3 loop is CASRPSGSYYEQYF. As DNA, the CDR3 is TGTGCCAGCAGGCCTTCAGGGTCCTACTACGAGCAGTACTTC.

This chain uses TRBV7-2 with TRBJ1-5, with 8 positions matching TRBD1. This CDR3 contains 16 residues. The V gene end was trimmed by 0 bases and the J gene end by 5 bases; junction bases not matched to a gene: 6. Germline V gene data show CDR1 as SGHTA and CDR2 as FQGNSA. CDR3: CASSLALTGGYQPQHF. CDR3 nucleotide sequence: TGTGCCAGCAGCTTAGCGCTCACAGGGGGTTATCAGCCCCAGCATTTT. Full variable domain (remainder filled in from reference TRBV7-2 and TRBJ1-5): GAGVSQSPSNKVTEKGKDVELRCDPISGHTALYWYRQSLGQGLEFLIYFQGNSAPDKSGLPSDRFSAERTGGSVSTLTIQRTQQEDSAVYLCASSLALTGGYQPQHFGDGTRLSIL.

This chain joins TRBV2 and TRBJ1-2; D unresolved. The CDR3 spans 13 residues. Deletions cut 7 bases from V and 0 bases from J, with 9 bases between. Per germline, CDR1 SNHLY and CDR2 FYNNEI. The CDR3 region is CASTARPNYGYTF. DNA of the CDR3: TGTGCCAGCACGGCCAGGCCTAACTATGGCTACACCTTC.